These 13 T cell receptor beta chains originate from one sample sequenced in a study of T cells after yellow fever vaccination. TCRdb re-called the 5' RACE reads with MiXCR, one entry per CDR3 protein. This repertoire shows some 400,000 distinct CDR3 sequences, 18% found once; its top ten account for roughly a sixth. The source was PBMCs, collected before the yellow fever booster vaccination. The receptors were sampled from a man between 18 and 29 years old who received the YFV17D yellow fever vaccine.

This clonotype showed up just a few times. The rearrangement uses TRBV12-3 or TRBV12-4 and TRBJ1-6; D is ambiguous. The V gene lost 7 bases and the J gene lost 6 bases, with 13 bases spanning the gap. This CDR3 region has 14 residues. CDR3 protein: CASTRTHTNSPLHF. The CDR3 DNA reads as TGTGCCAGCACCCGGACGCACACTAATTCACCCCTCCACTTT.

The chain uses TRBV6-1 and TRBJ2-3, with D perhaps TRBD1 (6 bases). The CDR3 extends over 16 amino acids. Looked up from germline, CDR1 is MNHNS and CDR2 is SASEGT. The germline V and J ends were trimmed by 7 bases and 2 bases, with 19 bases remaining between them. DNA of the CDR3: TGTGCCAGCACCCTGGACAGAAGGCAGTCCACAGATACGCAGTATTTT. This translates into CASTLDRRQSTDTQYF.

In its sample, this clonotype was seen a few times. V is TRBV10-2 and J is TRBJ2-7; 7 bases map to TRBD2. The CDR3 extends over 15 amino acids. Per germline, CDR1 WSHSY and CDR2 SAAADI. After removal of 3 bases from V and 0 bases from J, the junction contained 5 bases not matched to a gene. CDR3 residues: CASSDMRGSSYEQYF. The CDR3 DNA follows: TGCGCCAGCAGTGATATGCGGGGGAGCTCCTACGAGCAGTACTTC.

V is TRBV10-3 and J is TRBJ1-6; D gene unclear. The CDR3 is 14 residues long. V was trimmed by 6 bases and J by 4 bases, leaving 10 bases between them. Germline lookup yields CDR1 ENHRY and CDR2 SYGVKD. The CDR3 protein is CAISRTEYNSPLHF. The DNA of the CDR3 is TGTGCCATCAGCCGGACGGAGTATAATTCACCCCTCCACTTT.

In this sample, this clonotype turned up a few times. The chain links TRBV12-3 or TRBV12-4 to TRBJ2-4, with no clear D. V lost 1 base and J 7 bases, leaving 8 bases between the germline ends. The CDR3 runs 13 residues. CDR3 sequence: CASSLVGRNIQYF. The CDR3 nucleotides read TGTGCCAGCAGTTTAGTGGGTAGGAACATTCAGTACTTC.

In DNA form, the CDR3 reads TGTGCCAGCAGCCAGGGTGCGGGGGTCCCAAGCACAGATACGCAGTATTTT. Protein sequence: CASSQGAGVPSTDTQYF. The rearrangement links TRBV11-3 to TRBJ2-3; 7 bases align to TRBD2. Germline lookup yields CDR1 SGHNT and CDR2 YENEEA. Trimming removed 5 bases from V and 0 bases from J; junction bases left unmatched: 11. This CDR3 comprises 17 residues. Supplemented by reference TRBV11-3 and TRBJ2-3, the full variable domain reads EAGVVQSPRYKIIEKKQPVAFWCNPISGHNTLYWYLQNLGQGPELLIRYENEEAVDDSQLPKDRFSAERLKGVDSTLKIQPAELGDSAVYLCASSQGAGVPSTDTQYFGPGTRLTVL.

The table lists this clonotype with a few counts. The chain couples TRBV7-2 to TRBJ2-7; D not certain. Germline V CDR1 and CDR2: SGHTA, FQGNSA. V dropped 5 bases and J dropped 6 bases, with 23 bases sitting between them. The CDR3 covers 16 residues. CDR3 sequence (DNA): TGTGCCAGCAGCCCCGCGTTGAAGGCACGGCACCGCGAGCAGTACTTC. Its translation: CASSPALKARHREQYF.

This clonotype has only a few counts. This chain connects TRBV28 to TRBJ1-5, with TRBD1 identical over 7 bases. CDR3 size: 16 residues. Germline assignment: CDR1 MDHEN and CDR2 SYDVKM. With V trimmed by 1 base and J by 2 bases, 5 bases remained unmatched. The CDR3 reads CASSLFGGGGNQPQHF. Here the CDR3 DNA reads TGTGCCAGCAGTTTATTTGGAGGGGGCGGCAATCAGCCCCAGCATTTT.

This clonotype was picked up many times. This rearrangement joins TRBV5-1 to TRBJ2-2; D possibly corresponds to TRBD1 (6 bases). The CDR3 is made up of 14 amino acids. CDR1 is SGHRS and CDR2 is YFSETQ in the germline V gene. V dropped 0 bases and J dropped 4 bases, with 7 bases sitting between them. CDR3 sequence (DNA): TGCGCCAGCAGCTTGGCAGGGGTCACCGGGGAGCTGTTTTTT. Translated: CASSLAGVTGELFF.

The J gene is TRBJ1-6, the V gene TRBV4-3, with TRBD1 identical over 7 bases. Germline lookup yields CDR1 LGHNA and CDR2 YSLEER. The J segment lost 9 bases and the V segment lost 0 bases, leaving 11 bases of the junction unmatched. The length of the CDR3 is 17 residues. In nucleotides, the CDR3 is TGCGCCAGCAGCCAAGAAGAGGGGGCCCCGAGGGGTTCACCCCTCCACTTT. Protein product: CASSQEEGAPRGSPLHF.

The rearrangement joins TRBV7-9 to TRBJ1-1; 8 nucleotides line up with TRBD1. Per the germline V gene, CDR1 is SEHNR and CDR2 is FQNEAQ (reference sequence). The V and J ends lost 1 base and 2 bases, in that order; junction bases with no gene match: 3. CDR3 size: 15 residues. The CDR3 bases are TGTGCCAGCAGCTTAGGGGACAGGCCCAACACTGAAGCTTTCTTT. It encodes CASSLGDRPNTEAFF. The whole variable domain, remainder taken from reference TRBV7-9 and TRBJ1-1, is DTGVSQNPRHKITKRGQNVTFRCDPISEHNRLYWYRQTLGQGPEFLTYFQNEAQLEKSRLLSDRFSAERPKGSFSTLEIQRTEQGDSAMYLCASSLGDRPNTEAFFGQGTRLTVV.

The genes are TRBV21-1 and TRBJ1-1; the table assigns TRBD1, which was not confirmed against the DNA. TRBV21-1 is given as a pseudogene. The length of the CDR3 is 17 residues. CDR3 bases: TGTGCCAGCAGCAATGGCCCACGAGACAGGGGAATAACTGAAGCTTTCTTT. Its translation is CASSNGPRDRGITEAFF.

At least ten counts were recorded for this clonotype. V is TRBV20-1 and J is TRBJ2-5, with D perhaps TRBD1 or TRBD2 (5 bases each). The CDR3 runs 15 residues. Per germline, CDR1 DFQATT and CDR2 SNEGSKA (reference sequence). The V end was cut by 2 bases, the J end by 2 bases, with 15 bases between. CDR3 in amino acids: CSARTGTRIQETQYF. CDR3 in DNA: TGCAGTGCTAGAACCGGGACCAGAATTCAAGAGACCCAGTACTTC.